This entry is about one T cell receptor (beta chain). The data belong to a study of blood T cell repertoires in COVID-19. Study summary: PBMCs, B-cell-depleted T cells, or T cells provided the cDNA or gDNA that made up the material.

Measured with immunoSEQ multiplex PCR; TCRdb has only the in-frame clones, and not every one. The sample holds around 310,000 clones, around 87% seen once. Germline V gene lookup returns CDR1 SGDLS and CDR2 YYNGEE. This CDR3 has 15 residues. The J segment lost 3 bases and the V segment lost 3 bases, leaving 6 bases of the junction unmatched. Sequencing used peripheral blood. The TCR originated in a middle-aged woman with COVID-19, enrolled during active disease. The chain links TRBV9 to TRBJ1-1; 9 bases are shared with TRBD1. The CDR3 protein is CASSEAGTGYTEAFF. In DNA, the CDR3 is TGTGCCAGCAGCGAGGCCGGGACAGGGTACACTGAAGCTTTCTTT.